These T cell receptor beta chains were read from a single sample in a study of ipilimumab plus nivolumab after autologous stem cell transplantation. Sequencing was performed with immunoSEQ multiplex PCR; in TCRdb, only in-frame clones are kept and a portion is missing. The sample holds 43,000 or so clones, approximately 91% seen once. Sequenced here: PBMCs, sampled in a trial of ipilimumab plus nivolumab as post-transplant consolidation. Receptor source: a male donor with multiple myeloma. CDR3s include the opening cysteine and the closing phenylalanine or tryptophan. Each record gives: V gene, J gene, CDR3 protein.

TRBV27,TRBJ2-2,CASSLGRTNTGELFF
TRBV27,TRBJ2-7,CASSLSGGNSYEQYF
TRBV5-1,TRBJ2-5,CASSFGRDETQYF
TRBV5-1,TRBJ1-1,CASSSSTFTEAFF
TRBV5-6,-,CASSLKPRGSYEQYF
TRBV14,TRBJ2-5,CASSQVGQETQYF
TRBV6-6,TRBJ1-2,CANRQGARMEYGYTF
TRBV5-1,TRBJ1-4,CASSTPGTTNEKLFF
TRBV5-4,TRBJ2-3,CASNSPDTQYF
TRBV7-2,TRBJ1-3,CASSLEETLRNTIYF
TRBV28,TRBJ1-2,CAIQQGANYGYTF
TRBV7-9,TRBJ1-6,CASSAWDTSNSPLHF
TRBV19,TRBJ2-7,CASTPGLFTYEQYF
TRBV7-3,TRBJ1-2,CASSLGWGDYGYTF
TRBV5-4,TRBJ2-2,CASRPGLAENTGELFF